This TCR beta chain stems from a study of CD4 and CD8 cells across lung adenocarcinoma regions. This clonotype turned up a few times. The CDR3 loop spans 16 amino acids. The V gene lost 5 bases and the J gene lost 0 bases, with 14 bases spanning the gap. The germline gives CDR1 MNHNS, CDR2 SASEGT. TCRdb recomputed calls from the PCR reads with MiXCR, one row per CDR3 protein. The profile shows tens of thousands of distinct CDR3 sequences, around 51% of them singletons. The chain links TRBV6-1 to TRBJ1-5; a weak D match, TRBD1 (6 bases). The TCR originated in a female donor with lung adenocarcinoma. The CD4 and CD8 labels of this study may be unreliable. Material: CD8+ T cells from the center of a lung tumor. CDR3 coding DNA: TGTGCCAGCAGTCCGTGGGGGGGGCTTAGCAATCAGCCCCAGCATTTT. It is translated as CASSPWGGLSNQPQHF.